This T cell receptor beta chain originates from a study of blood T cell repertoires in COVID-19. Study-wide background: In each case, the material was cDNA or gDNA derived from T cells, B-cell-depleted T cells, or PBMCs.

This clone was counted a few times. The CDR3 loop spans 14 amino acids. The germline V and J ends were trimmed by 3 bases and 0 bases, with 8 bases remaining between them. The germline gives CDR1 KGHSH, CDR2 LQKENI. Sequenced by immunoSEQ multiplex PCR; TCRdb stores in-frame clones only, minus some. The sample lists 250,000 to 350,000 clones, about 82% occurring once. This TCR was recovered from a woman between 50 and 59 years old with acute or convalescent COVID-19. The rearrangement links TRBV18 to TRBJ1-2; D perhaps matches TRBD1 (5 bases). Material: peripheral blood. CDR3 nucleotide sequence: TGTGCCAGCTCACCGGGGGGTACTAACTATGGCTACACCTTC. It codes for CASSPGGTNYGYTF.